One sample yielded the 30 T cell receptor beta chains listed below, sequenced in a study of blood T cell repertoires in COVID-19 (dated by TCRdb to 2020 to 2022). The method was the immunoSEQ multiplex PCR assay. The table was pulled from immuneACCESS by TCRdb, which kept in-frame rearrangements only. Such tables lose some clones; where checked, under half of the loss comes from unresolved V genes, and the rest has no known cause. Counted in this sample were about 120,000 clones; roughly 90% of them appeared once. Roughly 8.2% of the sample comes from the top ten. Sequencing was carried out using peripheral blood. The receptors shown here come from a human donor in a cohort sampled during active COVID-19.

The CDR3 protein is CASSIHRGPEKLFF. CDR3 DNA sequence: TGTGCCAGCAGCATCCACAGGGGCCCTGAAAAACTGTTTTTT. The rearrangement joins TRBV7-8 to TRBJ1-4, with 7 bases that match TRBD1. CDR3 length: 14 residues. CDR1 is SGHVS and CDR2 is FQNEAQ in the germline V gene. J lost 7 bases, V lost 5 bases, and 7 bases had no gene match.

The CDR3 region is CASRDGTGSYHEQYF. As DNA, the CDR3 is TGCGCCAGCAGGGATGGGACAGGGAGTTATCACGAGCAGTACTTC. The chain joins TRBV5-1 to TRBJ2-7; 9 nucleotides align to TRBD1. From germline, CDR1 is SGHRS and CDR2 YFSETQ. This CDR3 spans 15 amino acids. V shed 5 bases and J 5 bases; nucleotides not matched to a gene: 11.

This chain joins TRBV5-1 and TRBJ2-5, with a weak D call TRBD2 (6 bases). V was clipped by 4 bases and J by 5 bases, with 21 bases between them. The CDR3 extends over 16 amino acids. From germline, CDR1 is SGHRS and CDR2 YFSETQ. Here the CDR3 DNA reads TGCGCCAGCAGCCCTGGCGGGACCCAACTTAAGGAGACCCAGTACTTC. Translation: CASSPGGTQLKETQYF.

The gene calls are TRBV2 and TRBJ1-5; D is possibly TRBD1 (6 bases). Germline lookup yields CDR1 SNHLY and CDR2 FYNNEI. The CDR3 has 15 amino acids. Trimming pared 5 bases from V and 4 bases from J, leaving 15 bases between. This CDR3 reads CASSKQGPLNQPQHF. CDR3 in DNA: TGTGCCAGCAGTAAACAGGGACCTCTGAATCAGCCCCAGCATTTT.

The rearrangement joins TRBV6-5 to TRBJ2-7, with 10 bases fitting TRBD1. Germline V CDR1 and CDR2: MNHEY, SVGAGI. This CDR3 has 13 residues. V trimming: 6 bases; J trimming: 5 bases; junction bases outside the gene matches: 4. The CDR3 loop is CASSRQGANEQYF. The CDR3 region has the DNA TGTGCCAGCAGCAGACAGGGGGCCAACGAGCAGTACTTC.

The chain joins TRBV3-1 (or the pseudogene TRBV3-2) to TRBJ1-1; 11 bases line up with TRBD1. The V gene's germline CDR1 is LGHDT and CDR2 YNNKEL (reference sequence). This CDR3 region has 17 residues. V lost 3 bases to trimming and J lost 6 bases; unmatched junction nucleotides: 12. CDR3 sequence reads: CASSQGGTGGIDAEAFF. The CDR3 DNA follows: TGTGCCAGCAGCCAGGGGGGGACAGGGGGAATTGACGCTGAAGCTTTCTTT.

The chain combines TRBV19 with TRBJ2-7; 9 nucleotides line up with TRBD1. This CDR3 region has 15 residues. In germline, CDR1 is LNHDA, CDR2 SQIVND (reference sequence). J gave up 3 bases and V 5 bases, and 8 bases lay outside the gene matches. Here the CDR3 DNA reads TGTGCCAGTAGTGCCATGACAGGGGGGAGCTACGAGCAGTACTTC. The encoded protein is CASSAMTGGSYEQYF.

The CDR3 protein is CASSQSTGGSYEQYF. CDR3 DNA: TGTGCCAGCAGCCAATCGACAGGGGGCTCCTACGAGCAGTACTTC. The chain uses TRBV14 and TRBJ2-7, with 9 positions matching TRBD1. The junction had 2 bases not matched to a gene; V was cut back by 2 bases and J by 0 bases. This CDR3 comprises 15 residues. Germline CDR1 and CDR2: SGHDN and FVKESK.

The chain couples TRBV23-1 to TRBJ2-7; 7 positions match TRBD1. TRBV23-1 is an open reading frame whose function is uncertain. There are 14 residues in the CDR3. V lost 8 bases and J lost 3; bases outside the gene matches: 10. The CDR3 is CASLRGPGCYEQYF. As DNA, the CDR3 is TGCGCCAGCTTGAGGGGGCCAGGTTGCTACGAGCAGTACTTC.

The rearrangement links TRBV28 to TRBJ2-1; 7 positions match TRBD2. J lost 10 bases, V lost 6 bases, and 15 bases had no gene match. CDR1 is MDHEN, CDR2 SYDVKM, per germline. The CDR3 contains 15 residues. CDR3 nucleotide sequence: TGTGCCAGCAGCCCCCGGGACTACCCTTCAGGGGAGCAGTTCTTC. This sequence encodes CASSPRDYPSGEQFF.

The genes are TRBV28 and TRBJ1-5; 7 nucleotides line up with TRBD1. Looked up from germline, CDR1 is MDHEN and CDR2 is SYDVKM. The V gene end was trimmed by 9 bases and the J gene end by 3 bases; junction bases not matched to a gene: 8. The CDR3 has 14 residues. CDR3 loop: CASLPGGFNQPQHF. In DNA form, the CDR3 reads TGTGCCAGTTTGCCAGGGGGTTTCAATCAGCCCCAGCATTTT.

The chain is built from TRBV11-3 and TRBJ2-7, with 9 bases aligning to TRBD2. Trimming removed 3 bases from V and 6 bases from J; junction bases left unmatched: 9. The CDR3 extends over 15 amino acids. Germline assignment: CDR1 SGHNT and CDR2 YENEEA. CDR3: CASSFLTSGRAEQYF. CDR3 nucleotides: TGTGCCAGCAGCTTTTTGACTAGCGGAAGGGCCGAGCAGTACTTC.

The chain links TRBV10-1 to TRBJ2-7, with 7 bases matching TRBD1. Germline assignment: CDR1 WNHNN and CDR2 SYGVQD (reference sequence). This CDR3 has 14 residues. The V gene end was trimmed by 6 bases and the J gene end by 5 bases; junction bases not matched to a gene: 10. CDR3 amino acids: CASSPSTDRDEQYF. Here the CDR3 DNA reads TGCGCCAGCAGCCCTTCCACAGACAGGGACGAGCAGTACTTC.

The V and J genes are TRBV15 and TRBJ2-7, with D maybe TRBD2 (7 bases). This CDR3 spans 13 amino acids. V dropped 11 bases and J dropped 0 bases, with 14 bases sitting between them. Germline values: CDR1 LNHNV, CDR2 YYDKDF (reference sequence). The CDR3 DNA is TGTGCCGGAAAGGGGGGGACCTCCTACGAGCAGTACTTC. The encoded protein is CAGKGGTSYEQYF. Looking up the rest from reference TRBV15 and TRBJ2-7 gives the full variable domain: DAMVIQNPRYQVTQFGKPVTLSCSQTLNHNVMYWYQQKSSQAPKLLFHYYDKDFNNEADTPDNFQSRRPNTSFCFLDIRSPGLGDTAMYLCAGKGGTSYEQYFGPGTRLTVT.

The chain is built from TRBV6-5 and TRBJ2-7, with TRBD1 matching over 8 bases. CDR1 and CDR2 from the germline V gene are MNHEY and SVGAGI. The CDR3 spans 14 residues. After removal of 5 bases from V and 5 bases from J, the junction contained 8 bases not matched to a gene. The CDR3 loop is CASSRRQGTHEQYF. CDR3 nucleotide sequence: TGTGCCAGCAGTCGACGACAGGGGACCCACGAGCAGTACTTC.

V and J are TRBV19 and TRBJ1-1; 10 nucleotides match TRBD1. Germline CDR1 and CDR2: LNHDA and SQIVND (reference sequence). V dropped 3 bases and J dropped 0; count of bases not matched to a gene: 4. This CDR3 comprises 16 residues. CDR3 bases: TGTGCCAGTAGTATGAGGACAGGGGGTGTGAACACTGAAGCTTTCTTT. Translation gives CASSMRTGGVNTEAFF.

The chain has TRBV21-1 and TRBJ1-1. TRBV21-1 is tagged as a pseudogene. The CDR3 is 17 residues long. CDR3: CASSKETVAYSEVEAFF. The CDR3 DNA follows: TGTGCCAGCAGCAAAGAAACGGTTGCATATTCTGAAGTTGAAGCTTTCTTT.

V gene TRBV5-1 combines with J gene TRBJ2-3; D is ambiguous. CDR1 SGHRS and CDR2 YFSETQ come from the germline V gene. Trimming left V 0 bases short and J 6 bases short, with 20 bases between. This CDR3 is built from 17 residues. CDR3 DNA sequence: TGCGCCAGCAGCTTGGAAGGTGGTGCTGTCGCCGGGGATACGCAGTATTTT. Translated: CASSLEGGAVAGDTQYF.

For this clone: Compared with germline, one end of the junction differs, possibly owing to a read error. The rearrangement joins TRBV2 to TRBJ1-2, with 7 nucleotides matching TRBD1. The CDR3 sequence is 14 residues long. Germline-derived CDR1 and CDR2 are SNHLY and FYNNEI. CDR3 protein: CASREGQASYGYTF. CDR3 DNA: TGTGCCAGCAGGGAAGGACAGGCTAGCTATGGCTACACCTTC.

A note on this clone: This same CDR3 is encoded by further DNA sequences in the sample. The genes are TRBV5-1 and TRBJ2-7; TRBD1 matches 7 bases. Germline V gives CDR1 SGHRS, CDR2 YFSETQ. CDR3 length: 14 amino acids. With 0 bases clipped from V and 2 bases from J, the junction kept 2 bases outside the gene matches. CDR3 DNA sequence: TGCGCCAGCAGCTTGGCACAGGGGACCTACGAGCAGTACTTC. Amino acid sequence: CASSLAQGTYEQYF.

Here the CDR3 reads CASSWTETEAFF. CDR3 DNA sequence: TGTGCCAGCAGTTGGACTGAAACTGAAGCTTTCTTT. The rearrangement uses TRBV6-5 and TRBJ1-1; no definite D call. The ends were cut back, 4 bases at V and 5 bases at J, with 8 bases in the middle. Germline assignment: CDR1 MNHEY and CDR2 SVGAGI. The CDR3 is 12 residues long.

This clone was seen just once. V gene TRBV19 combines with J gene TRBJ2-5; 9 bases fit TRBD1. This CDR3 is 15 amino acids long. Looked up from germline, CDR1 is LNHDA and CDR2 is SQIVND (reference sequence). Trimming removed 4 bases from V and 0 bases from J; junction bases left unmatched: 3. The CDR3 protein is CASSTTGGDQETQYF. The CDR3 region has the DNA TGTGCCAGTAGTACGACAGGGGGAGACCAAGAGACCCAGTACTTC.

In DNA, the CDR3 is TGTGCCAGCAGCTTAAACCTAATCGGGGAGACCCAGTACTTC. This translates into CASSLNLIGETQYF. The V call is TRBV7-7, the J call TRBJ2-5; D gene ambiguous. Germline CDR1 and CDR2: SSHAT and FNYEAQ (reference sequence). With 2 bases removed from V and 5 bases from J, the gap between germline ends came to 12 bases. The CDR3 extends over 14 amino acids. The full variable domain, completed using reference TRBV7-7 and TRBJ2-5, is GAGVSQSPRYKVTKRGQDVTLRCDPISSHATLYWYQQALGQGPEFLTYFNYEAQPDKSGLPSDRFSAERPEGSISTLTIQRTEQRDSAMYRCASSLNLIGETQYFGPGTRLLVL.

The genes are TRBV7-9 and TRBJ2-7, with D possibly matching TRBD1 (5 bases). The CDR3 is 14 residues long. CDR1 and CDR2 (germline): SEHNR, FQNEAQ (reference sequence). V gave up 1 base and J gave up 2 bases, with 9 bases separating them. The CDR3 bases are TGTGCCAGCAGCTTAGAGGGGCACCCCTACGAGCAGTACTTC. Protein: CASSLEGHPYEQYF.

The chain recombines TRBV11-3 with TRBJ2-3; tentative D call: TRBD1 (5 bases). CDR3 size: 13 residues. Trimming shortened V by 6 bases and J by 7 bases, and 14 bases separated the two germline ends. Germline V CDR1 and CDR2: SGHNT, YENEEA. In nucleotides, the CDR3 is TGTGCCAGCAGATTGCAGGGATCTTATACGCAGTATTTT. This translates into CASRLQGSYTQYF.

The DNA for the CDR3 is TGTGCCAGCAGCCTTACCACAGCCGTCTACAATGAGCAGTTCTTC. Its protein is CASSLTTAVYNEQFF. The V call is TRBV7-9, the J call TRBJ2-1; D call uncertain. Germline CDR1 SEHNR, CDR2 FQNEAQ (reference sequence). This CDR3 comprises 15 residues. V gave up 5 bases and J gave up 3 bases, with 14 bases separating them. Supplemented by reference TRBV7-9 and TRBJ2-1, the full variable domain reads DTGVSQNPRHKITKRGQNVTFRCDPISEHNRLYWYRQTLGQGPEFLTYFQNEAQLEKSRLLSDRFSAERPKGSFSTLEIQRTEQGDSAMYLCASSLTTAVYNEQFFGPGTRLTVL.

The V and J genes are TRBV7-9 and TRBJ2-2; 7 positions agree with TRBD1. This CDR3 is built from 16 residues. Germline loops: CDR1 SEHNR, CDR2 FQNEAQ (reference sequence). With 3 bases clipped from V and 2 bases from J, the junction kept 6 bases outside the gene matches. This CDR3 reads CASSFRQGENTGELFF. Here the CDR3 DNA reads TGTGCCAGCAGCTTTCGTCAGGGGGAAAACACCGGGGAGCTGTTTTTT.

The chain is built from TRBV3-1 (or the pseudogene TRBV3-2) and TRBJ2-1, with 7 bases identical to TRBD1. Germline CDR1 and CDR2: LGHDT and YNNKEL (reference sequence). The length of the CDR3 is 13 residues. V shed 0 bases and J 13 bases; nucleotides not matched to a gene: 6. CDR3 sequence: CASSQEGQRPQFF. The CDR3 DNA reads as TGTGCCAGCAGCCAAGAGGGACAGCGTCCTCAGTTCTTC.

The rearrangement joins TRBV10-1 to TRBJ1-6, with 8 bases matching TRBD1. V was clipped by 7 bases and J by 7 bases; unmatched bases: 6. This CDR3 is 14 amino acids long. Germline CDR1 and CDR2: WNHNN and SYGVQD (reference sequence). DNA for the CDR3: TGCGCCAGCACACCGGACAGGGCGAATTCACCCCTCCACTTT. This codes for CASTPDRANSPLHF.

V usage is TRBV18 and J usage is TRBJ1-5; 8 positions agree with TRBD1. This CDR3 spans 15 amino acids. V shed 4 bases, J shed 2 bases, and the junction held 4 bases outside the gene matches. Germline CDR1 is KGHSH and CDR2 is LQKENI. The CDR3 here is CASSQETGGNQPQHF. CDR3 DNA: TGTGCCAGCTCACAAGAGACAGGGGGCAATCAGCCCCAGCATTTT.